What follows describes a single T cell receptor beta chain. The sample belongs to a study of blood T cell repertoires in COVID-19. Repertoires were generated with immunoSEQ multiplex PCR, while TCRdb's copy carries only in-frame clones and drops some. The table has roughly 290,000 clones, about nine tenths seen once. Trimming took 1 base from V and 3 from J, leaving 14 bases between them. The CDR3 covers 15 residues. Germline lookup yields CDR1 SQVTM and CDR2 ANQGSEA. The TCR was taken from a woman in her twenties or thirties with COVID-19, enrolled during active disease. The chain recombines TRBV29-1 with TRBJ2-3; possible D gene TRBD2, 7 bases. The source material was peripheral blood. The DNA of the CDR3 is TGCAGCGTTGAAGCCCGGGGGGCGAGAACAGATACGCAGTATTTT. Protein sequence: CSVEARGARTDTQYF.